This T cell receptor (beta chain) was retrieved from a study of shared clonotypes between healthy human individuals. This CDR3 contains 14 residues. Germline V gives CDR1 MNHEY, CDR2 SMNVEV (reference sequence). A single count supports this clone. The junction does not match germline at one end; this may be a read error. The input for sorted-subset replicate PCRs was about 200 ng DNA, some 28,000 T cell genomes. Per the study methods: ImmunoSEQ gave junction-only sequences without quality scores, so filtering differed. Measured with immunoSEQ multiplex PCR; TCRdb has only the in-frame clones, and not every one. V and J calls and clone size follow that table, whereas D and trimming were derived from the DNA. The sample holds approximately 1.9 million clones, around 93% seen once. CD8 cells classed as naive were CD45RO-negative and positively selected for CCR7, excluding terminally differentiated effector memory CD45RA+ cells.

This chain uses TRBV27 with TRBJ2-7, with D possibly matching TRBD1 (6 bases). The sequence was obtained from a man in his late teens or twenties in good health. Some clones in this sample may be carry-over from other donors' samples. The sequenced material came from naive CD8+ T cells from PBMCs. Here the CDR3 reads CASSLLGQSSEQYF. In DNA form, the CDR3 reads TGTGCCAGCAGTTTACTCGGACAGTCCTCCGAGCAGTACTTC.